The 2 T cell receptor beta chains given below trace back to one sample, sequenced in a study of CD8 T cells in Susac syndrome. The RNA input was roughly 0.45 to 1 ug, and it was reverse transcribed with random hexamers. MiXCR, run by TCRdb on the immunoSEQ multiplex PCR reads, gives a single entry per CDR3 protein. In the table there are 150,000 to 200,000 distinct CDR3 sequences, about 95% of which are singletons. The specimen was CD4+ T cells from PBMCs. The receptors were sampled from a human donor in good health.

J is TRBJ1-2 and V is TRBV16, with a weak D call TRBD1 (6 bases). Germline V lookup: CDR1 KGHSY, CDR2 FQNENV. The CDR3 sequence is 15 residues long. Trimming removed 2 bases at V and 4 bases at J, with 14 bases between. CDR3 coding DNA: TGTGCCAGCAGCCAAGGGATCGGGGGCGGCTATGGCTACACCTTC. Its translation is CASSQGIGGGYGYTF.

The CDR3 coding sequence is TGTGCCAGCAGTTTGGCACTCCCCCTTTCCTACGAGCAGTACTTC. Its protein is CASSLALPLSYEQYF. V and J are TRBV12-3 or TRBV12-4 and TRBJ2-7; D is ambiguous. Deletions cut 3 bases from V and 1 base from J, with 13 bases between. The CDR3 runs to 15 residues.